The present entry profiles one TCR beta chain with its context. The source of the sample is a study of blood T cell repertoires in COVID-19. The ends lost 5 bases at V and 8 bases at J; junction bases unmatched: 7. Per germline, CDR1 MNHEY and CDR2 SMNVEV (reference sequence). The CDR3 length is 14 residues. The authors' processing: Estimates of nucleated cell counts were drawn from the amplification of reference gene primers. TCRdb's copy holds only in-frame clones and misses some; the assay was immunoSEQ multiplex PCR. The V and J calls and the clone size are those of that table, but D and trimming were determined from the DNA. The data show 250,000 or so clones, approximately 86% seen once. The cohort comprised adults aged roughly 18 to 95 years residing in under 25 US areas. Clinical history as reported by participants underpinned cohort assignment. For recovered donors of Cohort 3, there were two negative PCRs, clearance, or symptom resolution.

The chain couples TRBV27 to TRBJ2-1; 9 bases line up with TRBD2. Sequencing was carried out using PBMCs or T cells enriched from blood (not recorded which). The TCR sequence derives from a woman between 45 and 65 years old who had recovered from COVID-19. The CDR3 is CASSVNSGSYEQFF. The CDR3 bases are TGTGCCAGCAGTGTCAATAGCGGGAGCTATGAGCAGTTCTTC.